The clone carrying this TCR beta chain was recorded at least ten times. Its cognate antigen is unknown. V was shortened by 1 base and J by 0 bases, with 13 bases between the two germline ends. Germline V gene data show CDR1 as SGHRS and CDR2 as YFSETQ. The CDR3 is made up of 16 amino acids. The sample is drawn from a study of T-cell reconstitution after alpha-beta-depleted transplantation in children. Molecular barcoding with unique molecular identifiers was used for the TCRbeta library. TCRdb passed the PCR reads through MiXCR, listing each CDR3 protein once. This sample carries fewer than 250,000 distinct CDR3 sequences, less than 9% of them seen once, and the ten largest clones take approximately 6%. Study-level findings and limits: There were some patients whose high TCRbeta diversity at day 60 came from surviving recipient T cells and thymic progenitors. By about two months after transplant, alpha-beta T cells reportedly arose from several hundred graft clones that had expanded.

The receptor's source is a male patient aged 10 to 17 who had a stem cell transplant for acute lymphoblastic leukemia, so the T cells may come from the graft donor. The input for sequencing was PBMCs, mostly from graft donor cells, taken 180 days after TCRalphabeta/CD19-depleted stem cell transplant. The chain combines TRBV5-1 with TRBJ1-2; no reliable D call. For the CDR3, the DNA is TGCGCCAGCAGCTTGAGACCAGCGGCGCCTAACTATGGCTACACCTTC. Translation gives CASSLRPAAPNYGYTF.